What follows are 9 T cell receptor beta chains derived from one specimen sequenced in a study of identical twins. A single record per CDR3 protein comes from TCRdb applying MiXCR to the 5' RACE reads. The repertoire holds 650,000 to 800,000 distinct CDR3 sequences, with less than 10% as singletons. These same records also appear under a second study, on yellow fever vaccine responses in identical twins.

What was sequenced was PBMCs. These TCRs come from a woman in her late teens or twenties in good health.

The rearrangement uses TRBV10-3 and TRBJ2-2; D is possibly TRBD1 (6 bases). Looked up from germline, CDR1 is ENHRY and CDR2 is SYGVKD. CDR3 size: 15 residues. The ends were cut back, 4 bases at V and 0 bases at J, with 9 bases in the middle. The CDR3 nucleotides read TGTGCCATCAGTGCAGGGACAACGAACACCGGGGAGCTGTTTTTT. This gives the protein CAISAGTTNTGELFF.

This clonotype was counted between two and nine times. The rearrangement links TRBV20-1 to TRBJ2-7; D gene ambiguous. V was clipped by 0 bases and J by 2 bases, with 11 bases between them. Germline V lookup: CDR1 DFQATT, CDR2 SNEGSKA (reference sequence). CDR3 length: 14 amino acids. CDR3 bases: TGCAGTGCTAGAGAGGGCAGTGTGACCTACGAGCAGTACTTC. It specifies CSAREGSVTYEQYF.

This clonotype was counted a few times. The chain is built from TRBV7-2 and TRBJ1-3, with 7 bases matching TRBD1. V gave up 5 bases and J gave up 3 bases; unmatched junction bases: 4. CDR1 SGHTA and CDR2 FQGNSA come from the germline V gene. The CDR3 is 14 residues long. This chain's CDR3 is CASSPRDSGNTIYF. Here the CDR3 DNA reads TGTGCCAGCAGCCCCCGGGACAGTGGAAACACCATATATTTT.

J is TRBJ2-1 and V is TRBV19, with 9 bases identical to TRBD1. V lost 8 bases, J lost 6 bases, and 11 bases stayed unmatched. In germline, CDR1 is LNHDA, CDR2 SQIVND (reference sequence). The CDR3 totals 15 residues. The CDR3 protein is CASSTTGGPGNEQFF. CDR3 coding DNA: TGTGCCAGTTCTACTACAGGGGGCCCCGGCAATGAGCAGTTCTTC.

This sequence joins TRBV3-1 and TRBJ2-5, with TRBD2 identical over 7 bases. The CDR3 sequence is 12 residues long. Losses at the gene ends were 8 bases for V and 2 bases for J; bases not matched to a gene: 2. Germline loops: CDR1 LGHDT, CDR2 YNNKEL (reference sequence). The CDR3 coding sequence is TGTGCCAGCGGACTAGGGCAAGAGACCCAGTACTTC. Translating it yields CASGLGQETQYF.

In the case of this clonotype: An end of the junction does not agree with germline; a read error may underlie this. The gene calls are TRBV29-1 and TRBJ2-1; 9 nucleotides line up with TRBD2. Germline V gene lookup returns CDR1 SQVTM and CDR2 ANQGSEA. This CDR3 spans 15 amino acids. The DNA of the CDR3 is TGCAGCGTTGAAAACGGCGGGAGGGCTTACAATGGGCAGTTCTTC. It yields the protein CSVENGGRAYNGQFF.

This clonotype was detected ten times or more. This chain joins TRBV20-1 and TRBJ1-1; D unresolved. Trimming removed 5 bases at V and 2 bases at J, with 6 bases between. The CDR3 consists of 11 residues. Looked up from germline, CDR1 is DFQATT and CDR2 is SNEGSKA (reference sequence). The CDR3 DNA reads as TGCAGTGCTCCCGGCAACACTGAAGCTTTCTTT. Translated, it gives CSAPGNTEAFF.

Note on this clonotype: The junction departs from germline at one end; a sequencing error may be responsible. V usage is TRBV2 and J usage is TRBJ2-1; no clear D. Germline CDR1 SNHLY, CDR2 FYNNEI. CDR3 length: 9 residues. CDR3 protein: CASRDEQFF. CDR3 coding DNA: TGTGCCAGCCGTGATGAGCAGTTCTTC.

V usage is TRBV30 and J usage is TRBJ2-2; either TRBD1 or TRBD2 may fit D (5 bases each). The germline V gene encodes CDR1 GTSNPN and CDR2 SVGIG (reference sequence). The CDR3 totals 14 residues. V was clipped by 0 bases and J by 4 bases, with 9 bases between them. In DNA form, the CDR3 reads TGTGCCTGGAGTGTATGGGACCCCACCGGGGAGCTGTTTTTT. Residues: CAWSVWDPTGELFF.